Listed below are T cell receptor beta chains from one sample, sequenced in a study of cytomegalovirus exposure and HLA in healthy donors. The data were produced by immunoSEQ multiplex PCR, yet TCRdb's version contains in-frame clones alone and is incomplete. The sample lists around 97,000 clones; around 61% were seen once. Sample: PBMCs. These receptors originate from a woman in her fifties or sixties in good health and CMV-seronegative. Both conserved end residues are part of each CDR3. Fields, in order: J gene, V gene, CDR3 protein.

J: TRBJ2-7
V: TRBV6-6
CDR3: CASRDYNYEQYF

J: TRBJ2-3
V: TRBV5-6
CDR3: CASSKLAGGYTDTQYF

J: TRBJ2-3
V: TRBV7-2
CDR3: CASSRNGGSGTDTQYF

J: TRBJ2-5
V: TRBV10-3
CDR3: CAISDPEREETQYF

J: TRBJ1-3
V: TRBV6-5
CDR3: CASSPDSSGNTIYF

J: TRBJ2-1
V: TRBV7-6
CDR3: CASSWFQGYHHNEQFF

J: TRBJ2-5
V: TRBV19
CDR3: CASSIDRGETQYF

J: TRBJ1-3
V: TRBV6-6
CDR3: CASSSDRGSPGNTIYF

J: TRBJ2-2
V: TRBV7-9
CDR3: CASSQGDPGELFF

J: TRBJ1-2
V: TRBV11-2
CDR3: CASSRGGTGGLGYTF

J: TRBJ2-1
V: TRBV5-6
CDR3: CASSLYDEQFF

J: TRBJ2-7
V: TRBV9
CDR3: CASSPTAVYEQYF

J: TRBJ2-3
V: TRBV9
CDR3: CASSTGVVSTDTQYF

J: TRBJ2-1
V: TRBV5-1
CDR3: CASSLEGLADYNEQFF

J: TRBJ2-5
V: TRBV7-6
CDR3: CASSLGGLQTGETQYF

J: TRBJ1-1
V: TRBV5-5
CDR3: CASRPGGTEAFF

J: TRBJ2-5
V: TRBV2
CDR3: CASSATQGQETQYF

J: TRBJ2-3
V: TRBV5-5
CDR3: CASSQGTSVITDTQYF

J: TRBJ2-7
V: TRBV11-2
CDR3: CASSLEASGLYEQYF

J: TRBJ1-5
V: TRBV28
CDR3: CASSPPGLGNQPQHF

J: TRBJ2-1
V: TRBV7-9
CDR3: CASSSRFRTSGNDEQFF

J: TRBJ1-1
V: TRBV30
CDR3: CAWSVLATEAFF

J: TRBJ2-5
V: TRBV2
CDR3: CASRQLSRGGQETQYF

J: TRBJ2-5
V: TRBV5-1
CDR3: CASSPKGLAEETQYF

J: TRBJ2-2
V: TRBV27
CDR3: CASSTGGYTGELFF

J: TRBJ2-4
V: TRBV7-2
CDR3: CASSLDRAKNIQYF

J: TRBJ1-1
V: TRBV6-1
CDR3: CASSWTTENTEAFF

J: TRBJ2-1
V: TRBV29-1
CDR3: CSVAKLPGSYNEQFF

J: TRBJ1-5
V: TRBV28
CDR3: CASSGQGAREPQHF

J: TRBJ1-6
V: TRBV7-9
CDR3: CASSSRSVSSYNSPLHF

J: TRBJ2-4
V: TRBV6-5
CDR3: CASSWGRGGKNIQYF

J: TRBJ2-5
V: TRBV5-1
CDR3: CASSLEARGGETQYF

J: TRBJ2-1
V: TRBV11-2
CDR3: CASSLGAGANNEQFF

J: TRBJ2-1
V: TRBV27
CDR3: CASSLSSGAANEQFF

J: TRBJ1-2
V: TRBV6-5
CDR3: CASSPGTGANYGYTF

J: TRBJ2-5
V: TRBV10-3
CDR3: CAISESRQGSPETQYF

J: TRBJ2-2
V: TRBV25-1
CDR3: CASSGPSGTSGFTGELFF

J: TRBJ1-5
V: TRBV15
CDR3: CATSRDRTGAQPQHF

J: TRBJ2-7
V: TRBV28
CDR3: CASSYDTPLDYEQYF

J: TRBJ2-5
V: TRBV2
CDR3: CASSGFQETQYF

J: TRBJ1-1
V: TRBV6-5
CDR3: CASSYSAGLNTEAFF

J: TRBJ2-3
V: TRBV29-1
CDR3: CSGKQGGSMDTQYF